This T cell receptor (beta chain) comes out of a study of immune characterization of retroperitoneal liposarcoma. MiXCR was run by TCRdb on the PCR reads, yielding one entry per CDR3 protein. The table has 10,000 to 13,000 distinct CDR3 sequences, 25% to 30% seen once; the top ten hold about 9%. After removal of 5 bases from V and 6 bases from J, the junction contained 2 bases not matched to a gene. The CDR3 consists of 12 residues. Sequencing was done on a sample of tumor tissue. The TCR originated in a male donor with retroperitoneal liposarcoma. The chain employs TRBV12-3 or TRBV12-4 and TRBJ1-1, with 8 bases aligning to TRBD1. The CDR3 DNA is TGTGCCAGCAGTGACAGGGGAGCTGAAGCTTTCTTT. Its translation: CASSDRGAEAFF.